A single sample gave rise to the 32 T cell receptor beta chains below, sequenced in a study of early T cells in non-severe SARS-CoV-2 infection (dated by TCRdb to 2020 to 2023). The method was 5' RACE. The sequencer listed for this sample is NextSeq 500. The raw public data were reprocessed by TCRdb itself: fastp quality trimming at Q25, MiXCR clonotype calling, in-frame beta chains only. Each CDR3 protein gets just one entry, which takes the most common genes and DNA from the rows behind it. The sample table records 25,000 to 35,000 distinct CDR3 sequences; approximately 6.2% of these occur just once. Clones ranked in the top ten supply about 5.3% of the sample. The specimen was whole blood. The receptors stem from an adult who was a healthcare worker with PCR-confirmed SARS-CoV-2 infection or an uninfected control (not recorded which).

This clonotype was counted at least ten times. The rearrangement uses TRBV7-2 and TRBJ2-7; D gene unclear. Germline CDR1 reads SGHTA; CDR2 reads FQGNSA. Trimming pared 1 base from V and 6 bases from J, leaving 10 bases between. The CDR3 covers 13 residues. CDR3 nucleotides: TGTGCCAGCAGCTTAGGCAGATTCGGCGAGCAGTACGTC. Its protein is CASSLGRFGEQYV.

As concerns this clonotype: A much larger clone differs by one base, so this may be a read error. The chain combines TRBV5-6 with TRBJ2-5; D gene unclear. Looked up from germline, CDR1 is SGHDT and CDR2 is YYEEEE. The CDR3 runs 13 residues. As DNA, the CDR3 is TGTGCCAGCAGCTTGGGCGTCCAAGAGACCCGGTACTTC. It encodes CASSLGVQETRYF.

This clonotype was counted between two and nine times. The rearrangement uses TRBV6-1 and TRBJ1-2; 11 bases agree with TRBD1. The V gene end was trimmed by 5 bases and the J gene end by 5 bases; junction bases not matched to a gene: 10. The CDR3 has 16 residues. Germline V gene data show CDR1 as MNHNS and CDR2 as SASEGT. CDR3 region: CASSYGTGGIPYGYTF. DNA of the CDR3: TGTGCCAGCAGTTACGGGACAGGGGGAATCCCATATGGCTACACCTTC.

This clonotype was counted many times. The V call is TRBV29-1, the J call TRBJ2-1; 7 bases agree with TRBD2. Germline CDR1 reads SQVTM; CDR2 reads ANQGSEA. The CDR3 has 12 residues. The junction had 8 bases not matched to a gene; V was cut back by 7 bases and J by 8 bases. CDR3 sequence: CSAGEGFYEQFF. The CDR3 nucleotides read TGCAGCGCGGGGGAGGGTTTTTATGAGCAGTTCTTC.

This clonotype was detected many times. The chain uses TRBV29-1 and TRBJ1-4, with TRBD1 matching over 7 bases. CDR1 and CDR2 (germline): SQVTM, ANQGSEA. This CDR3 contains 13 residues. Trimming removed 4 bases from V and 5 bases from J; junction bases left unmatched: 4. In nucleotides, the CDR3 is TGCAGCGTTGTGGCAGGGGGAAATGAAAAACTGTTTTTT. Amino acids: CSVVAGGNEKLFF.

Here the CDR3 reads CASSFPGENEQFF. CDR3 DNA: TGTGCCAGCAGTTTCCCAGGGGAGAATGAGCAGTTCTTC. This chain joins TRBV27 and TRBJ2-1; tentative D call: TRBD1 (6 bases). This CDR3 comprises 13 residues. Deletions cut 3 bases from V and 7 bases from J, with 10 bases between. Germline assignment: CDR1 MNHEY and CDR2 SMNVEV (reference sequence).

This clonotype was picked up many times. The chain carries TRBV19 and TRBJ1-5; D remains ambiguous. The CDR3 contains 15 residues. Germline values: CDR1 LNHDA, CDR2 SQIVND (reference sequence). The V end was cut by 3 bases, the J end by 1 base, with 10 bases between. The CDR3 DNA follows: TGTGCCAGTAGTATCCGGTTAGGAAGCAATCAGCCCCAGCATTTT. The encoded protein is CASSIRLGSNQPQHF.

The sample holds many counts of this clonotype. This sequence joins TRBV12-3 or TRBV12-4 and TRBJ1-3, with D maybe TRBD1 (6 bases). V lost 1 base to trimming and J lost 9 bases, with 7 bases between them. The CDR3 runs 12 residues. The CDR3 spells CASSLEGGTIYF. Here the CDR3 DNA reads TGTGCCAGCAGTTTAGAGGGGGGCACCATATATTTT.

V gene TRBV5-1 combines with J gene TRBJ1-3; D not certain. The CDR3 consists of 14 residues. Germline CDR1 SGHRS, CDR2 YFSETQ. V gave up 0 bases and J gave up 0 bases, with 4 bases separating them. The CDR3 coding sequence is TGCGCCAGCAGCTTGGACTTCTCTGGAAACACCATATATTTT. It translates to CASSLDFSGNTIYF.

This clonotype has ten or more counts. This rearrangement joins TRBV19 to TRBJ1-5; no clear D gene. Trimming shortened V by 4 bases and J by 2 bases, and 15 bases separated the two germline ends. The CDR3 runs to 16 residues. CDR1 and CDR2 (germline): LNHDA, SQIVND (reference sequence). Written as DNA, the CDR3 is TGTGCCAGTAGTAATGCCGGCGCCCGGGGCAATCAGCCCCAGCATTTT. It yields the protein CASSNAGARGNQPQHF. Full variable domain (rest looked up from reference TRBV19 and TRBJ1-5): DGGITQSPKYLFRKEGQNVTLSCEQNLNHDAMYWYRQDPGQGLRLIYYSQIVNDFQKGDIAEGYSVSREKKESFPLTVTSAQKNPTAFYLCASSNAGARGNQPQHFGDGTRLSIL.

This clonotype was observed many times. This chain joins TRBV3-1 and TRBJ2-2, with 11 bases that match TRBD2. Germline trimming cut 6 bases from V and 4 bases from J; bases unmatched to any gene: 4. CDR1 LGHDT and CDR2 YNNKEL come from the germline V gene (reference sequence). CDR3 length: 15 amino acids. The CDR3 loop is CASSLAGGPTGELFF. CDR3 sequence (DNA): TGTGCCAGCAGTTTAGCGGGAGGGCCCACCGGGGAGCTGTTTTTT. The variable domain in full, with the rest retrieved from reference TRBV3-1 and TRBJ2-2, is DTAVSQTPKYLVTQMGNDKSIKCEQNLGHDTMYWYKQDSKKFLKIMFSYNNKELIINETVPNRFSPKSPDKAHLNLHINSLELGDSAVYFCASSLAGGPTGELFFGEGSRLTVL.

A few counts support this clonotype. This chain joins TRBV27 and TRBJ2-5, with 7 bases lining up with TRBD1. Germline V CDR1 and CDR2: MNHEY, SMNVEV (reference sequence). This CDR3 is 16 amino acids long. V dropped 7 bases and J dropped 2; count of bases not matched to a gene: 13. The CDR3 bases are TGTGCCAGCACGGGCCACCGGGGACAGCTACAAGAGACCCAGTACTTC. It translates to CASTGHRGQLQETQYF.

This clonotype was found many times. This chain links TRBV5-5 with TRBJ1-1; D is unclear. The ends were cut back, 4 bases at V and 10 bases at J, with 20 bases in the middle. The CDR3 extends over 14 amino acids. Germline V gene lookup returns CDR1 SGHKS and CDR2 YYEKEE (reference sequence). Here the CDR3 DNA reads TGTGCCAGCAGCAGCTTTACGATGGGGAGAGGAGCTTTCTTT. Translation gives CASSSFTMGRGAFF.

This clonotype has ten or more counts. V and J are TRBV19 and TRBJ2-1, with 13 nucleotides matching TRBD2. The CDR3 covers 16 residues. Germline V CDR1 and CDR2: LNHDA, SQIVND (reference sequence). The trim removed 7 bases at V and 4 bases at J, leaving 7 bases unmatched. Here the CDR3 DNA reads TGTGCCAGTATGGGGGGACTAGCGGGAATATACAATGAGCAGTTCTTC. It translates to CASMGGLAGIYNEQFF.

This clonotype was seen at least ten times. This sequence joins TRBV2 and TRBJ2-1, with 11 bases that match TRBD1. There are 14 residues in the CDR3. Trimming removed 7 bases from V and 4 bases from J; junction bases left unmatched: 3. The germline V gene encodes CDR1 SNHLY and CDR2 FYNNEI. CDR3 amino acids: CASNRDRGYNEQFF. CDR3 bases: TGTGCCAGCAATCGGGACAGGGGGTACAATGAGCAGTTCTTC.

In its sample, this clonotype was seen a few times. J is TRBJ2-5 and V is TRBV27, with a possible D match to TRBD2 (6 bases). There are 16 residues in the CDR3. Trimming left V 3 bases short and J 5 bases short, with 19 bases between. The germline V gene encodes CDR1 MNHEY and CDR2 SMNVEV (reference sequence). CDR3 nucleotide sequence: TGTGCCAGCAGTTTGTCCCCCGGGAGCCCCTCGGAGACCCAGTACTTC. Its translation: CASSLSPGSPSETQYF.

This clonotype showed up many times. The chain is built from TRBV11-2 and TRBJ2-7, with D hard to call. The germline gives CDR1 SGHAT, CDR2 FQNNGV. The CDR3 contains 15 residues. V dropped 6 bases and J dropped 2 bases, with 17 bases sitting between them. The CDR3 DNA follows: TGTGCCAGCAGTACCAACCTCGGCAGAGCCTACGAGCAGTACGTC. Its protein product is CASSTNLGRAYEQYV.

This clonotype was observed a few times. The rearrangement links TRBV11-3 to TRBJ2-1; D is unclear. Germline assignment: CDR1 SGHNT and CDR2 YENEEA. The germline V and J ends were trimmed by 3 bases and 7 bases, with 7 bases remaining between them. This CDR3 is 12 amino acids long. The CDR3 loop is CASSFNPNEQFF. The CDR3, as DNA: TGTGCCAGCAGCTTTAACCCGAATGAGCAGTTCTTC.

This clonotype was seen many times. The genes are TRBV5-5 and TRBJ1-6; 8 nucleotides align to TRBD1. V lost 5 bases, J lost 0 bases, and 10 bases stayed unmatched. The CDR3 runs 18 residues. Germline V lookup: CDR1 SGHKS, CDR2 YYEKEE (reference sequence). The CDR3 DNA sequence: TGTGCCAGCAGACCAGGGGGCCCGATGAGCTCCTATAATTCACCCCTCCACTTT. Residues: CASRPGGPMSSYNSPLHF.

Ten or more counts support this clonotype. V gene TRBV12-3 or TRBV12-4 combines with J gene TRBJ1-1, with TRBD1 as a possible D gene (5 bases). V was cut by 1 base and J by 2 bases, with 17 bases left in between. This CDR3 is 17 amino acids long. The CDR3 loop is CASSLVGRGRGNTEAFF. The DNA of the CDR3 is TGTGCCAGCAGTTTAGTAGGGCGGGGTAGGGGAAACACTGAAGCTTTCTTT.

This clonotype was seen repeatedly, ten times or more. The chain has TRBV5-1 and TRBJ2-1; 7 bases fit TRBD2. CDR1 is SGHRS, CDR2 YFSETQ, per germline. The CDR3 length is 15 residues. J was trimmed by 7 bases and V by 4 bases; bases with no gene match: 11. In DNA form, the CDR3 reads TGCGCCAGCAGCCTGTGGGAAGCGGGATTGAATGAGCAGTTCTTC. This encodes CASSLWEAGLNEQFF.

This chain connects TRBV30 to TRBJ2-1; D may be TRBD2 (6 bases). The CDR3 loop spans 15 amino acids. Trimming removed 4 bases at V and 7 bases at J, with 20 bases between. The V gene's germline CDR1 is GTSNPN and CDR2 SVGIG (reference sequence). CDR3 nucleotides: TGTGCCTGGACCCTATTGGGACTTACTTCGAATGAGCAGTTCTTC. It yields the protein CAWTLLGLTSNEQFF.

This clonotype has a count of ten or more. The chain has TRBV28 and TRBJ1-5; TRBD1 might be the D (5 bases). The CDR3 has 14 residues. Trimming stripped 4 bases from V and 7 bases from J, with 14 bases between. The germline V gene has CDR1 MDHEN and CDR2 SYDVKM. CDR3 sequence reads: CASSSGPGQQPQHF. Here the CDR3 DNA reads TGTGCCAGCAGTTCGGGGCCTGGCCAACAGCCCCAGCATTTT.

This clonotype has only a few counts. This chain joins TRBV12-3 or TRBV12-4 and TRBJ1-4; D gene unclear. The CDR3 is 13 residues long. V was cut by 10 bases and J by 4 bases, with 13 bases left in between. CDR3 loop: CATSFGDNEKLFF. The CDR3 DNA reads as TGTGCCACTTCCTTTGGGGATAATGAAAAACTGTTTTTT.

This sequence joins TRBV7-2 and TRBJ1-5; D ambiguous. The CDR3 consists of 16 residues. Germline V gene sequence: CDR1 SGHTA, CDR2 FQGNSA. Trimming removed 1 base from V and 3 bases from J, with 13 bases in between. The DNA of the CDR3 is TGTGCCAGCAGCTTAGACCCGACGATCTTCAATCAGCCCCAGCATTTT. This gives the protein CASSLDPTIFNQPQHF.

This clonotype was picked up a small number of times. This chain uses TRBV7-3 with TRBJ2-1; D gene uncertain. This CDR3 has 12 residues. The germline CDR1 and CDR2 sequences are SGHTA and FQGTGA. The V end lost 5 bases, the J end lost 10 bases, and 12 bases lay between the germline ends. CDR3 loop: CASSPLGGEQFF. CDR3 DNA sequence: TGTGCCAGCAGCCCCCTCGGTGGGGAGCAGTTCTTC. The variable domain in full, completed from reference TRBV7-3 and TRBJ2-1, reads GAGVSQTPSNKVTEKGKYVELRCDPISGHTALYWYRQSLGQGPEFLIYFQGTGAADDSGLPNDRFFAVRPEGSVSTLKIQRTERGDSAVYLCASSPLGGEQFFGPGTRLTVL.

This clonotype was detected many times. V gene TRBV30 combines with J gene TRBJ2-5; D is possibly TRBD2 (6 bases). The ends were cut back, 0 bases at V and 5 bases at J, with 10 bases in the middle. Germline CDR1 is GTSNPN and CDR2 is SVGIG (reference sequence). This CDR3 comprises 13 residues. As DNA, the CDR3 is TGTGCCTGGAGTGTTACAGGAGGGGAGACCCAGTACTTC. Translating gives CAWSVTGGETQYF. Looking up the rest from reference TRBV30 and TRBJ2-5 gives the full variable domain: SQTIHQWPATLVQPVGSPLSLECTVEGTSNPNLYWYRQAAGRGLQLLFYSVGIGQISSEVPQNLSASRPQDRQFILSSKKLLLSDSGFYLCAWSVTGGETQYFGPGTRLLVL.

The V call is TRBV18, the J call TRBJ2-3; a possible D gene is TRBD2 (6 bases). Per the germline V gene, CDR1 is KGHSH and CDR2 is LQKENI. The CDR3 covers 15 residues. V dropped 0 bases and J dropped 0 bases, with 7 bases sitting between them. Here the CDR3 reads CASSPPGTSTDTQYF. The CDR3 bases are TGTGCCAGCTCACCACCGGGGACTAGCACAGATACGCAGTATTTT.

At least ten counts were recorded for this clonotype. The rearrangement uses TRBV30 and TRBJ2-7; weak D call: TRBD1 (5 bases). Per the germline V gene, CDR1 is GTSNPN and CDR2 is SVGIG (reference sequence). The CDR3 sequence is 12 residues long. The V end was cut by 0 bases, the J end by 3 bases, with 6 bases between. This chain's CDR3 is CAWSVTGYEQYF. CDR3 DNA: TGTGCCTGGAGTGTCACAGGCTACGAGCAGTACTTC.

This clonotype was recorded at least ten times. V and J are TRBV5-1 and TRBJ2-3, with TRBD2 matching 12 bases. The germline V gene has CDR1 SGHRS and CDR2 YFSETQ. V was pared by 5 bases and J by 4 bases, with 5 bases of the junction left unmatched. The CDR3 runs 15 residues. The CDR3 reads CASSPGTSGPDTQYF. The CDR3 bases are TGCGCCAGCAGTCCCGGGACTAGCGGGCCAGATACGCAGTATTTT.

In this sample, this clonotype turned up many times. The CDR3 carries no conserved terminal phenylalanine or tryptophan, so it likely arises from a read error. The limits of the CDR3 on the DNA are not certain, so only TCRdb's listed CDR3 is given. This sequence joins TRBV6-6 and TRBJ1-3; the tabulated D call, TRBD1, remains unverified against the DNA. CDR1 and CDR2 (germline): MNHNY, SVGAGI (reference sequence). From its first to its last residue, the CDR3 has 11 amino acids. CDR3 residues: CASSPGQLLWL.

This clonotype came up many times. This chain connects TRBV20-1 to TRBJ2-2; perhaps TRBD2 as D (5 bases). CDR3 length equals 12 residues. CDR1 DFQATT and CDR2 SNEGSKA come from the germline V gene (reference sequence). V gave up 3 bases and J gave up 6 bases, with 8 bases separating them. The CDR3 protein is CSASRGPGELFF. In DNA form, the CDR3 reads TGCAGTGCTAGTAGAGGGCCCGGGGAGCTGTTTTTT.